A selection of T cell receptor beta chains follows, all from one sample in a study of blood T cell repertoires in COVID-19. The method was immunoSEQ multiplex PCR; TCRdb's version includes in-frame clones alone and lacks a portion of them. The sample shows about 390,000 clones, around nine tenths of them seen only once. Sequencing used PBMCs or T cells enriched from blood (not recorded which). These receptors originate from a woman aged 45 to 65 who had recovered from COVID-19. CDR3s include the opening cysteine and the closing phenylalanine or tryptophan. D genes are given only for firm matches. Clone size is given for some rows only: seen once, a few or many times, or a class if the clone is expanded.

>TRBJ2-7|TRBV5-1|few|-
TGCGCCAGCAGCCCCCAGGAGGGAGTCTACGAGCAGTACTTC
CASSPQEGVYEQYF
>TRBJ2-1|TRBV7-2|-|TRBD2
TGTGCCAGCAACTCCCCCGCCCCGGGGGGGAGGGGTGAGCAGTTCTTC
CASNSPAPGGRGEQFF
>TRBJ1-1|TRBV13|-|TRBD1
TGTGCCAGCAGCCTCACCATTAATCAGGGGGAGGCTGAAGCTTTCTTT
CASSLTINQGEAEAFF
>TRBJ1-2|TRBV6-5|-|-
TGTGCCGCGGGCGGGGGATGGATCTATGGCTACACCTTC
CAAGGGWIYGYTF
>TRBJ2-3|TRBV5-1|-|-
TGCGCCAGCAGCTTGGCCGCGGGTCCAGATACGCAGTATTTT
CASSLAAGPDTQYF
>TRBJ2-1|TRBV9|-|TRBD1
TGTGCCAGCAGCGGCTACAGGGGTGAGCAGTTCTTC
CASSGYRGEQFF
>TRBJ2-3|TRBV5-1|-|TRBD2
TGCGCCAGCAAGGTACAGACGATGGGACTAGCGGGTTCAGATACGCAGTATTTT
CASKVQTMGLAGSDTQYF
>TRBJ2-1|TRBV5-6|-|TRBD1
TGTGCCAGCAGCATAGGACAGGGATTAATCTCCTACAATGAGCAGTTCTTC
CASSIGQGLISYNEQFF
>TRBJ1-2|TRBV15|-|-
TGTGCCACCAGCAGAGGGGGGGATGGCTACACCTTC
CATSRGGDGYTF
>TRBJ1-5|TRBV19|-|-
TGTGCCAGTAGTATGTTGGGCGCGGGGGCAGGAGGCTACAAACTTCAGCCCCAGCATTTT
CASSMLGAGAGGYKLQPQHF
>TRBJ2-1|TRBV18|once|TRBD2
TGTGCCAGCTCACCGAGACTAGCGGGGCCTTCTCTCGATGAGCAGTTCTTC
CASSPRLAGPSLDEQFF
>TRBJ2-3|TRBV4-2|medium-sized|-
TGTGCCAGCAGCCAAGGGGGCGGGGGCCCCACAGATACGCAGTATTTT
CASSQGGGGPTDTQYF
>TRBJ2-3|TRBV11-2|-|TRBD1
TGTGCCAGCAGCGAGATGGGACAGTCACAGTATTTT
CASSEMGQSQYF
>TRBJ2-2|TRBV19|-|-
TGTGCCAGTAGTTTGTTGCAGGCGCTATCCCCCGGGGAGCTGTTTTTT
CASSLLQALSPGELFF
>TRBJ1-2|TRBV2|-|TRBD1
TGTGCCAGTCGTACAGGGGGGTCGGGCTATGGCTACACCTTC
CASRTGGSGYGYTF
>TRBJ1-2|TRBV5-5|-|-
TGTGCCAGCAGCTTAGCCACAGGGCTTGGCTATGGCTACACCTTC
CASSLATGLGYGYTF
>TRBJ2-7|TRBV27|-|-
TGTGCCAGCAAGACCCGGGACACCGCCCTCTCCTACGAGCAGTACTTC
CASKTRDTALSYEQYF
>TRBJ2-1|TRBV18|-|TRBD2
TGTGCCAGCTCACCAAAGGCTAGCGGGGGAGTGAATGAGCAGTTCTTC
CASSPKASGGVNEQFF
>TRBJ2-2|TRBV25-1|-|-
TGTGCCAGCAGTGAATCAAGGATACTAAACACCGGGGAGCTGTTTTTT
CASSESRILNTGELFF
>TRBJ2-7|TRBV2|-|-
TGTGCCAGCAGTGAAGTGGCCAGGGTCCCTCACGAGCAGTACTTC
CASSEVARVPHEQYF
>TRBJ2-1|TRBV2|-|-
TGTGCCAGCAGTGAAATACAGGGATTCGCGAATGAGCAGTTCTTC
CASSEIQGFANEQFF
>TRBJ1-1|TRBV5-5|-|-
TGTGCCAGCAGCTCCAGGGGAGTGTGGGAGAACACTGAAGCTTTCTTT
CASSSRGVWENTEAFF
>TRBJ1-3|TRBV11-1|-|TRBD1
TGTGCCAGCAGCCTAGACAGGGCCACATCTGGAAACACCATATATTTT
CASSLDRATSGNTIYF
>TRBJ1-3|TRBV10-2|-|-
TGCGCCAGCAGTGAATTTAGCTCTGGAAACACCATATATTTT
CASSEFSSGNTIYF
>TRBJ2-5|TRBV2|-|-
TGTGCCAGCAGTGGAGAGGCGGGGCTGCAAGAGACCCAGTACTTC
CASSGEAGLQETQYF
>TRBJ1-1|TRBV5-1|once|-
TGCGCCAGCAGCCCCCAACCAGGGATCAGGCACACTGAAGCTTTCTTT
CASSPQPGIRHTEAFF
>TRBJ2-7|TRBV19|-|TRBD2
TGTGCCACTTCGAAGACTCCGGGACTAGGGTTCTACGAGCAGTACTTC
CATSKTPGLGFYEQYF
>TRBJ2-7|TRBV11-2|-|-
TGTGCCAGCAGGAATACCGGGACTTCGACCTACGAGCAGTACTTC
CASRNTGTSTYEQYF
>TRBJ2-3|TRBV24-1|-|TRBD2
TGTGCCACCAGTTCGAGCGGGGGGCAGGCAGATACGCAGTATTTT
CATSSSGGQADTQYF
>TRBJ1-5|TRBV30|-|-
TGTGCCTGGAGTTTCGGTAGCAATCAGCCCCAGCATTTT
CAWSFGSNQPQHF
>TRBJ2-1|TRBV11-2|-|-
TGTGCCAGCAGCTTAGCCTACGGGAACCCTCAGTTCTTC
CASSLAYGNPQFF
>TRBJ2-5|TRBV11-1|few|-
TGTGCCAGCAATCGAGGGCTGGGGGAGACCCAGTACTTC
CASNRGLGETQYF
>TRBJ1-1|TRBV6-5|once|-
TGTGCCAGCAGTTACTCGCAGATGAACACTGAAGCTTTCTTT
CASSYSQMNTEAFF